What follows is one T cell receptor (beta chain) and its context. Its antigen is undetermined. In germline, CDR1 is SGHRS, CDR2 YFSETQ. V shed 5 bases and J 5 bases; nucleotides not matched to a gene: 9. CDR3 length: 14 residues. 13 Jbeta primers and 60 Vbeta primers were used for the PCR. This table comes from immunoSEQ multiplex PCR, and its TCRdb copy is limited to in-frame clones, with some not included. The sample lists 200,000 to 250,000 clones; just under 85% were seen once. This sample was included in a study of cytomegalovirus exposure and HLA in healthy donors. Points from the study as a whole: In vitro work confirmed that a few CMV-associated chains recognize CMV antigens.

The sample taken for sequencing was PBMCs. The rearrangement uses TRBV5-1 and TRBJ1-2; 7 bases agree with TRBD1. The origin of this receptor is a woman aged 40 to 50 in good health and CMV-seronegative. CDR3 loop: CASSWDSVRYGYTF. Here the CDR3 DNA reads TGCGCCAGCAGTTGGGACAGCGTCAGGTATGGCTACACCTTC.